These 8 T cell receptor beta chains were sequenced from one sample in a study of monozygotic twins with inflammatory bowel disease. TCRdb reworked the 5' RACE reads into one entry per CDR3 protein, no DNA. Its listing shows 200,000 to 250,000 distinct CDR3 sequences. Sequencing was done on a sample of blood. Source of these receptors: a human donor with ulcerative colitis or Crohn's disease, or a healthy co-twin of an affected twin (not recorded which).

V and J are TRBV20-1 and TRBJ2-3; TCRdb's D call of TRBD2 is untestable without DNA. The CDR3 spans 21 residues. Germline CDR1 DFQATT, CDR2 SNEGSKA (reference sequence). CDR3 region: CSARSYLTSGRAQPNPDTQYF.

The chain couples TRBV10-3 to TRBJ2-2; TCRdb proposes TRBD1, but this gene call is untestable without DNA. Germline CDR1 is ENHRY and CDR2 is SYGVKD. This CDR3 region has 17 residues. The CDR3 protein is CAISEGQAGTLTGELFF.

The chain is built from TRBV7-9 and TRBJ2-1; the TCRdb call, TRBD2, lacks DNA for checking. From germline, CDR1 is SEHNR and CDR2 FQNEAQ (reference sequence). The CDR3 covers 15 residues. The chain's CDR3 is CASSLAGLAANEQFF. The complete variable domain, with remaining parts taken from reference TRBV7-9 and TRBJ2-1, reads DTGVSQNPRHKITKRGQNVTFRCDPISEHNRLYWYRQTLGQGPEFLTYFQNEAQLEKSRLLSDRFSAERPKGSFSTLEIQRTEQGDSAMYLCASSLAGLAANEQFFGPGTRLTVL.

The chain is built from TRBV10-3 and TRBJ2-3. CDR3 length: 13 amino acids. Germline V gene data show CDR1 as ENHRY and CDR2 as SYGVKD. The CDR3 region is CAISESDTDTQYF.

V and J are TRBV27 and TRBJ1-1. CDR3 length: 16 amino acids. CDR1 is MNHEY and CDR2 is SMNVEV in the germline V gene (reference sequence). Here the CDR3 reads CASSLAGGPGYTEAFF.

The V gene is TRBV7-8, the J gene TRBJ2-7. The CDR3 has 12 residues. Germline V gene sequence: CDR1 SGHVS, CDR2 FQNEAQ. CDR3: CASSPVSYEQYF.

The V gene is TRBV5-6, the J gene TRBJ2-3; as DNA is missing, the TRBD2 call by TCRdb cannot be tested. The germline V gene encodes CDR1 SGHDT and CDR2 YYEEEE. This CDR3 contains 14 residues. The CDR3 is CASSLRGFADTQYF.

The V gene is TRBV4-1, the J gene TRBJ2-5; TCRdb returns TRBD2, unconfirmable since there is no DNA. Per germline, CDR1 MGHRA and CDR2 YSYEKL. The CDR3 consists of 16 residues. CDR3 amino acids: CASSQGLAGFQETQYF.